Listed below are T cell receptor beta chains from one sample, sequenced in a study of cytomegalovirus exposure and HLA in healthy donors. TCRdb's table, derived via immunoSEQ multiplex PCR, lists solely in-frame clones and lacks some. The data hold around 100,000 clones, with 70% to 80% observed a single time. Material: PBMCs. All receptors derive from a woman in her forties in good health and CMV-seronegative. CDR3s include the opening cysteine and the closing phenylalanine or tryptophan. Each record gives: D gene, clone size, J gene, V gene, CDR3 protein, CDR3 DNA. D genes are given only for firm matches. Only some rows state a clone size, as once, few, many or a class for expanded clones.

>NA|NA|TRBJ2-7|TRBV21-1
CASSKIPSRTDEQYF
TGTGCCAGCAGCAAAATCCCCTCGCGAACCGACGAGCAGTACTTC
>NA|NA|TRBJ1-1|TRBV7-9
CASSLVEGAEAFF
TGTGCCAGCAGCTTAGTAGAGGGGGCTGAAGCTTTCTTT
>NA|NA|TRBJ2-2|TRBV29-1
CSVWDRGRTGELFF
TGCAGCGTTTGGGATCGAGGGCGCACCGGGGAGCTGTTTTTT
>NA|NA|TRBJ2-3|TRBV7-9
CASSPRGGNTDTQYF
TGTGCCAGCAGCCCCAGGGGTGGGAACACAGATACGCAGTATTTT
>NA|NA|TRBJ1-1|TRBV7-2
CASSLPDSNTEAFF
TGTGCCAGCAGCTTACCTGACAGCAACACTGAAGCTTTCTTT
>TRBD1|NA|TRBJ1-3|TRBV5-6
CASSLGGAGNTIYF
TGTGCCAGCAGCTTAGGGGGCGCTGGAAACACCATATATTTT
>TRBD1|few|TRBJ1-1|TRBV5-6
CASSPGGQALAFF
TGTGCCAGCAGCCCAGGGGGGCAGGCTCTAGCTTTCTTT
>TRBD2|NA|TRBJ2-1|TRBV19
CASSIAVLSGSNEQFF
TGTGCCAGTAGTATAGCGGTTCTGAGCGGGAGTAATGAGCAGTTCTTC
>NA|once|TRBJ1-1|TRBV5-6
CASSLALSWTEAFF
TGTGCCAGCAGCTTGGCCCTAAGTTGGACTGAAGCTTTCTTT
>NA|NA|TRBJ1-3|TRBV7-9
CASSPTGGNTIYF
TGTGCCAGCAGCCCGACTGGTGGAAACACCATATATTTT
>TRBD2|NA|TRBJ2-7|TRBV4-3
CASSQVGLAGVYEQYF
TGCGCCAGCAGCCAAGTAGGACTAGCGGGAGTTTACGAGCAGTACTTC
>NA|NA|TRBJ2-3|TRBV2
CANNLLSRAGSTDTQYF
TGTGCCAACAACCTATTGTCGAGGGCGGGGTCCACAGATACGCAGTATTTT
>NA|NA|TRBJ2-6|TRBV25-1
CASNTGRGVSGANVLTF
TGTGCCAGCAACACAGGGAGAGGAGTATCTGGGGCCAACGTCCTGACTTTC
>TRBD2|NA|TRBJ2-7|TRBV7-9
CASSHAGGEQYF
TGTGCCAGCAGCCACGCGGGGGGCGAGCAGTACTTC
>NA|NA|TRBJ1-1|TRBV28
CASSLGAGKTFF
TGTGCCAGCAGTTTAGGGGCAGGGAAAACTTTCTTT
>TRBD1|NA|TRBJ2-2|TRBV9
CASSAGTAQGELFF
TGTGCCAGCAGCGCTGGGACAGCACAAGGGGAGCTGTTTTTT
>TRBD2|NA|TRBJ2-7|TRBV7-2
CASSLAELATEQYF
TGTGCCAGCAGCTTAGCGGAACTAGCGACAGAGCAGTACTTC
>TRBD1|NA|TRBJ2-1|TRBV5-1
CASSRDIGTGNNEQFF
TGCGCCAGCAGCCGGGACATAGGGACAGGAAACAATGAGCAGTTCTTC
>NA|NA|TRBJ2-1|TRBV27
CASSLPGIYNEQFF
TGTGCCAGCAGTTTACCAGGGATCTACAATGAGCAGTTCTTC
>TRBD2|NA|TRBJ2-7|TRBV19
CASSILAGSSYEQYF
TGTGCCAGTAGTATTCTAGCGGGGAGCTCCTACGAGCAGTACTTC
>TRBD1|NA|TRBJ1-2|TRBV7-2
CASLAPGQGFYGYTF
TGTGCCAGCCTCGCGCCGGGACAGGGGTTCTATGGCTACACCTTC
>NA|NA|TRBJ2-7|TRBV7-2
CASSLVGGTSSYEQYF
TGTGCCAGCAGCTTAGTGGGAGGAACCTCCTCCTACGAGCAGTACTTC
>NA|NA|TRBJ2-3|TRBV9
CASSVGTGTPDTQYF
TGTGCCAGCAGCGTAGGAACAGGGACCCCGGATACGCAGTATTTT
>NA|NA|TRBJ2-7|TRBV4-3
CASSQEQGLSYEQYF
TGCGCCAGCAGCCAAGAACAGGGTCTGTCCTACGAGCAGTACTTC
>TRBD1|NA|TRBJ2-1|TRBV9
CASSKGTDYNEQFF
TGTGCCAGCAGCAAGGGGACAGATTACAATGAGCAGTTCTTC
>NA|NA|TRBJ1-6|TRBV14
CASSQDRPPLHF
TGTGCCAGCAGCCAAGATCGTCCACCCCTCCACTTT
>TRBD1|NA|TRBJ1-6|TRBV7-6
CASSYRGEGSPLHF
TGTGCCAGCAGCTACAGGGGAGAAGGATCACCCCTCCACTTT
>NA|NA|TRBJ1-2|TRBV5-1
CASSLELNYGYTF
TGCGCCAGCAGCTTGGAACTTAACTATGGCTACACCTTC
>NA|NA|TRBJ1-2|TRBV27
CASQGYYGYTF
TGTGCCAGTCAGGGATACTATGGCTACACCTTC
>TRBD1|NA|TRBJ1-2|TRBV4-1
CASSQAAGTGTRGGYTF
TGCGCCAGCAGCCAAGCTGCCGGGACAGGGACCAGGGGAGGCTACACCTTC
>TRBD2|NA|TRBJ2-5|TRBV7-2
CASSLVAGGETQYF
TGTGCCAGCAGCTTGGTAGCGGGGGGAGAGACCCAGTACTTC
>NA|NA|TRBJ2-3|TRBV6-5
CASTPSGSTDTQYF
TGTGCCAGCACCCCTTCCGGGAGCACAGATACGCAGTATTTT
>TRBD1|NA|TRBJ2-3|TRBV19
CASSIGDRSTDTQYF
TGTGCCAGTAGTATAGGGGACAGGAGCACAGATACGCAGTATTTT
>TRBD2|NA|TRBJ2-1|TRBV7-2
CASSLRGGGRPYNEQFF
TGTGCCAGCAGCCTTCGGGGGGGTGGGAGGCCTTACAATGAGCAGTTCTTC
>TRBD2|once|TRBJ2-1|TRBV27
CASSLGKQRGEYNEQFF
TGTGCCAGCAGTTTGGGAAAACAGCGGGGGGAATACAATGAGCAGTTCTTC
>TRBD1|NA|TRBJ1-5|TRBV4-3
CASSHSGGCSHSNQPQHF
TGCGCCAGCAGCCACTCAGGGGGGTGTTCTCATAGCAATCAGCCCCAGCATTTT
>NA|NA|TRBJ1-1|TRBV19
CASSPRGPTEAFF
TGTGCCAGTAGTCCCAGGGGTCCCACTGAAGCTTTCTTT
>NA|few|TRBJ2-1|TRBV7-9
CASSISRDYNEQFF
TGTGCCAGCAGTATATCCCGGGACTACAATGAGCAGTTCTTC
>NA|NA|TRBJ1-4|TRBV19
CASTLVGGSNEKLFF
TGTGCCAGTACCTTGGTAGGGGGTTCTAATGAAAAACTGTTTTTT
>NA|NA|TRBJ2-2|TRBV6-6
CASRTQGTGELFF
TGTGCCAGCCGGACACAGGGTACCGGGGAGCTGTTTTTT
>NA|NA|TRBJ1-4|TRBV5-5
CASSLVGGFGEKLFF
TGTGCCAGCAGCTTGGTTGGGGGCTTCGGTGAAAAACTGTTTTTT
>TRBD2|NA|TRBJ2-7|TRBV10-3
CAISESRGENEQYF
TGTGCCATCAGTGAGTCGCGGGGGGAGAACGAGCAGTACTTC
>NA|NA|TRBJ2-3|TRBV7-2
CASSLGPGDGTDTQYF
TGTGCCAGCAGCTTAGGACCGGGGGACGGCACAGATACGCAGTATTTT
>NA|NA|TRBJ1-1|TRBV28
CASTVGLIKAFF
TGTGCCAGCACCGTGGGGCTTATTAAGGCTTTCTTT
>TRBD2|NA|TRBJ2-7|TRBV11-2
CASSLDPGGRPEQYF
TGTGCCAGCAGCTTAGACCCGGGAGGGCGGCCCGAGCAGTACTTC
>TRBD1|NA|TRBJ1-2|TRBV16
CASSRGQGQGYGYTF
TGTGCCAGCAGCCGGGGACAGGGGCAAGGCTATGGCTACACCTTC
>TRBD2|NA|TRBJ2-7|TRBV29-1
CSVDGLAGEGYEQYF
TGCAGCGTTGACGGGCTAGCGGGAGAAGGGTACGAGCAGTACTTC